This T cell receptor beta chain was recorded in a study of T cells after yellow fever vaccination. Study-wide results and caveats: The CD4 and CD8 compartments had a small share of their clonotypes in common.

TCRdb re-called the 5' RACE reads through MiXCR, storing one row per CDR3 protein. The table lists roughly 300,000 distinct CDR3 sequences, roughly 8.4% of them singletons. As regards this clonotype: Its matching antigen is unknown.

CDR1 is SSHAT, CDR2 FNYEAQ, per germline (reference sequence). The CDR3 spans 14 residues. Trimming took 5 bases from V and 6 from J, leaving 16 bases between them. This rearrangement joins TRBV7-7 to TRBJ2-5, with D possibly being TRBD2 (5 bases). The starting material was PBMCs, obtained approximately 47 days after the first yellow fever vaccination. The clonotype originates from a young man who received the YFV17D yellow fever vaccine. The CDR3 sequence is CASSPVGIGKTQYF. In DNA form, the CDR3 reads TGTGCCAGCAGCCCAGTCGGGATAGGGAAGACCCAGTACTTC.